The clone carrying this TCR beta chain occurred many times. The antigen is unknown. The source of the PBMCs was 9.5 to 10 ml of fresh peripheral blood. The data derive from a study of T cells in Graves' hyperthyroidism and ophthalmopathy. The study's findings and limits: Most expanded thyroid clonotypes above 0.001 also appeared in blood. A model built on 13 V-J features separated ophthalmopathy from stable hyperthyroidism.

The germline V and J ends were trimmed by 1 base and 2 bases, with 10 bases remaining between them. The germline V gene has CDR1 SGHDT and CDR2 YYEEEE. The CDR3 is made up of 14 amino acids. It was RNA transcripts that yielded the amplified TCR beta CDR3 regions. The HTBI primer set was used in a first-round RT-PCR of the TCR CDR3. MiXCR, run by TCRdb on the multiplex PCR reads, gives a single entry per CDR3 protein. Altogether roughly 500,000 distinct CDR3 sequences are present, approximately 24% being singletons, with the ten largest covering around 10%. Sequences were obtained from blood. The sequence came from a woman aged 30 to 39 with Graves' ophthalmopathy. The chain recombines TRBV5-6 with TRBJ2-7; D remains unclear. The CDR3 bases are TGTGCCAGCAGCTTGAGACATCCGACCTACGAGCAGTACTTC. This encodes CASSLRHPTYEQYF.